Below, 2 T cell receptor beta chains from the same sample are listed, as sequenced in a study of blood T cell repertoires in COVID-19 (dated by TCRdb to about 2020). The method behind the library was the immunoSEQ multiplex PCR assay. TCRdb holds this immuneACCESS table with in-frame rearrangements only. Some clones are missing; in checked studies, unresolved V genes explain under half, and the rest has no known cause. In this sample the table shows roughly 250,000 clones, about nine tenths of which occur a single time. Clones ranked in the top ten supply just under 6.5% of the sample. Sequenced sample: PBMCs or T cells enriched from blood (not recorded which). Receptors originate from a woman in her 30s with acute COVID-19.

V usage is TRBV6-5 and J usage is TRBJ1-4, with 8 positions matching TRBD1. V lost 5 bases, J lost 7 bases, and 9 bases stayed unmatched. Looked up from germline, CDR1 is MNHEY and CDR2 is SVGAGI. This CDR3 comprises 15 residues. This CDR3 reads CASSPQGARGEKLFF. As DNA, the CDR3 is TGTGCCAGCAGTCCTCAGGGGGCGCGAGGTGAAAAACTGTTTTTT.

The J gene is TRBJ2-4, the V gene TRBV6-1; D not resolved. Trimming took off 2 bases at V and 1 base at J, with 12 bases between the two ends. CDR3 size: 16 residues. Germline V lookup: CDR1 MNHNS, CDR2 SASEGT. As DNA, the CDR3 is TGTGCCAGCAGTGAATCCGACACCGTCGCCAAAAACATTCAGTACTTC. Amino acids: CASSESDTVAKNIQYF.